Listed below are T cell receptor beta chains from one sample, sequenced in a study of sequential checkpoint blockade in melanoma. TCRdb's table, derived via immunoSEQ multiplex PCR, lists solely in-frame clones and lacks some. The repertoire consists of about 1,000 clones, with less than 20% occurring once and the leading ten covering around 15%. Sequenced here: tumor tissue (inferred from file names), sampled from a patient given nivolumab and ipilimumab in sequence. The receptors were gathered from a human donor with melanoma. The CDR3 runs from the conserved cysteine through the conserved F or W. Fields, in order: CDR3 length, V gene, D gene, clone size, J gene, CDR3 DNA, CDR3 protein. A D gene is named only where the DNA matches it firmly. Some rows mark clone size as missing; the rest say once, few, many or name a class of expanded clone.

14	TRBV19	TRBD1	few	TRBJ1-1	TGTGCCAGTAGTATCACAGGGGTTGGGACTGAAGCTTTCTTT	CASSITGVGTEAFF
14	TRBV6-8	-	medium-sized	TRBJ2-1	TGTGCCAGCAGTCTTACGAGCTCCTACAATGAGCAGTTCTTC	CASSLTSSYNEQFF
13	TRBV23-1	-	-	TRBJ2-3	TGCGCCAGCAGCTTGGTGACAGCAGATACGCAGTATTTT	CASSLVTADTQYF
13	TRBV23-1	-	-	TRBJ1-4	TGCGCCAGCAGCTTATCCTCCGTGGGAAAACTGTTTTTT	CASSLSSVGKLFF
14	TRBV11-3	TRBD1	medium-sized	TRBJ2-5	TGTGCCAGCAGCTCGTACAGGGGAGTGGAGACCCAGTACTTC	CASSSYRGVETQYF
15	TRBV19	-	-	TRBJ2-7	TGTGCCAGTAGTCTTATGAGTGCCCTCTCCTACGAGCAGTACTTC	CASSLMSALSYEQYF
16	TRBV11-3	-	medium-sized	TRBJ2-1	TGTGCCAGCAGCCCTTTTGGCGGTAGCTCCTACAATGAGCAGTTCTTC	CASSPFGGSSYNEQFF
15	TRBV11-3	TRBD2	medium-sized	TRBJ2-1	TGTGCCAGCAGCTCCGTTAGCGGGGGGGCGGGTGAGCAGTTCTTC	CASSSVSGGAGEQFF
16	TRBV9	-	few	TRBJ2-1	TGTGCCAGCAGTCCCCCGGAGGGGGCCTCCTACAATGAGCAGTTCTTC	CASSPPEGASYNEQFF
12	TRBV28	-	-	TRBJ1-2	TGTGCCAGCAGTTTATTAACGGTCGGCTACACCTTC	CASSLLTVGYTF
17	TRBV11-3	TRBD2	medium-sized	TRBJ2-3	TGTGCCAGCAGCCCAAGAGCGGGGGTAGCGGACACAGATACGCAGTATTTT	CASSPRAGVADTDTQYF
16	TRBV6-8	TRBD1	-	TRBJ2-5	TGTGCCAGCAGTTACGGCCAGACAGGGGGCGCGGAGACCCAGTACTTC	CASSYGQTGGAETQYF
13	TRBV19	TRBD2	few	TRBJ2-1	TGTGCCAGTGGCTTAGCGGGAGTTGATGAGCAGTTCTTC	CASGLAGVDEQFF
13	TRBV19	-	-	TRBJ1-5	TGTGCCAGTAGCGCGAACCGCGGGGAGCCCCAGCATTTT	CASSANRGEPQHF
15	TRBV11-3	TRBD2	medium-sized	TRBJ2-7	TGTGCCAGCAGCTTGCCGGGACTAGCGGGAGACGAGCAGTACTTC	CASSLPGLAGDEQYF
17	TRBV9	-	medium-sized	TRBJ1-1	TGTGCCAGCAGCGTCCCCCAGGCCGGGACTCTCACCCTTGAAGCTTTCTTT	CASSVPQAGTLTLEAFF
15	TRBV11-3	TRBD1	few	TRBJ2-2	TGTGCCAGCAGCTTATCGACAGGGGGGTTCGGGGAGCTGTTTTTT	CASSLSTGGFGELFF
16	TRBV19	-	-	TRBJ2-7	TGTGCCAGTAGTATAGATCGGTGGTCAGGGCGCAGTGAGCAGTACTTC	CASSIDRWSGRSEQYF
12	TRBV14	-	-	TRBJ1-2	TGTGCCAGCAGCCAAGCCAGGGCTGGCTACACCTTC	CASSQARAGYTF
13	TRBV6-8	TRBD1	few	TRBJ1-2	TGTGCCACCCGCCCCGGGACAGTAGTTGGCTACACCTTC	CATRPGTVVGYTF
16	TRBV11-3	-	medium-sized	TRBJ2-3	TGTGCCAGCAGCGTGGAGACAGGCGGCCGGACAGATACGCAGTATTTT	CASSVETGGRTDTQYF
16	TRBV12-5	TRBD2	-	TRBJ2-7	TGTGCTAGTGGTTTGGACCTAGCGGGATTTTCCTACGAGCAGTACTTC	CASGLDLAGFSYEQYF
15	TRBV6-8	TRBD1	few	TRBJ2-3	TGTGCCAGCAGTGACCTGGGACAGCCCACAGATACGCAGTATTTT	CASSDLGQPTDTQYF
17	TRBV6-8	TRBD1	few	TRBJ2-2	TGTGCCAGCAGGCGGTGGGGGACAGGGTCGAACACCGGGGAGCTGTTTTTT	CASRRWGTGSNTGELFF
17	TRBV15	-	-	TRBJ2-7	TGTGCCACCAGCAGAGATGAACAGGGCCCCCTCTCCTACGAGCAGTACTTC	CATSRDEQGPLSYEQYF
16	TRBV11-3	-	medium-sized	TRBJ2-5	TGTGCCAGCAGCTTTCCAGGAGGGGAACGGCAAGAGACCCAGTACTTC	CASSFPGGERQETQYF
15	TRBV19	-	-	TRBJ1-5	TGTGCCAGTAGCCTCGGGGGGTCGGATATTTTGCCCCAGCATTTT	CASSLGGSDILPQHF
17	TRBV14	-	few	TRBJ1-3	TGTGCCAGCAGCCAGGAAGGGCCCGCCAGCTCTGGAAACACCATATATTTT	CASSQEGPASSGNTIYF